The sequence of this TCR beta chain was determined in a study of cytomegalovirus exposure and HLA in healthy donors. The primer mix had 60 Vbeta and 13 Jbeta primers. Clones were sequenced by immunoSEQ multiplex PCR, and TCRdb holds only the in-frame ones, with some missing. The table includes about 200,000 clones, about 78% detected once. The germline CDR1 and CDR2 sequences are KGHSH and LQKENI. Trimming removed 1 base at V and 0 bases at J, with 9 bases between. The CDR3 runs to 15 residues. The study's findings and limits: A later analysis reportedly found fewer N-insertions in an Asian-associated ancestry cluster than the roughly 680-donor mean. Most CMV-associated TCR beta chains were later found to appear HLA-restricted. It was likely that a cluster of highly shared sequence variants was a sequencing artifact. Using a false discovery rate of 0.05, a later analysis showed that about 16,000 TCR beta sequences were associated with HLA alleles.

On this clone itself: Its antigen is currently unknown.

The chain uses TRBV18 and TRBJ1-1, with unresolved D. The material sequenced was PBMCs. The receptor's source is a woman aged 30 to 39 in good health and CMV-seronegative. The chain's CDR3 is CASSPLNVMNTEAFF. For the CDR3, the DNA is TGTGCCAGCTCACCACTCAATGTCATGAACACTGAAGCTTTCTTT. Looking up the rest from reference TRBV18 and TRBJ1-1 gives the full variable domain: NAGVMQNPRHLVRRRGQEARLRCSPMKGHSHVYWYRQLPEEGLKFMVYLQKENIIDESGMPKERFSAEFPKEGPSILRIQQVVRGDSAAYFCASSPLNVMNTEAFFGQGTRLTVV.